These T cell receptor beta chains were read from a single sample in a study of control samples from healthy donors and cancer patients. Sequencing used immunoSEQ multiplex PCR; TCRdb keeps in-frame clones, though not all of them. Of 120,000 or so clones listed, roughly 84% are singletons. Source material: blood. The receptors here all came from a man between 35 and 55 years old in good health. CDR3s include the opening cysteine and the closing phenylalanine or tryptophan. The order of the fields is J gene, clone size, D gene, CDR3 length, V gene, CDR3 protein, CDR3 DNA. A D gene is named only where the DNA matches it firmly. The size field is filled for only some rows; it gives once, few, many or a size class.

>TRBJ2-7|-|-|13|TRBV7-2
CASSPPSAYEQYF
TGTGCCAGCAGCCCCCCCAGCGCCTACGAGCAGTACTTC
>TRBJ2-1|-|-|13|TRBV6-2/TRBV6-3
CASSYSQRNEQFF
TGTGCCAGCAGTTATTCACAGAGAAATGAGCAGTTCTTC
>TRBJ1-1|once|TRBD1|14|TRBV12-5
CASGGGQPNTEAFF
TGTGCTAGTGGTGGGGGACAGCCGAACACTGAAGCTTTCTTT
>TRBJ2-7|-|-|14|TRBV11-3
CASRLTGGGYEQYF
TGTGCCAGCAGACTCACAGGAGGGGGCTACGAGCAGTACTTC
>TRBJ2-7|-|-|17|TRBV7-9
CASSYKALSDNSYEQYF
TGTGCCAGCAGTTACAAGGCCCTCAGTGATAACTCCTACGAGCAGTACTTC
>TRBJ2-7|-|TRBD1|14|TRBV9
CASSVRDRGWEQYF
TGTGCCAGCAGCGTCCGGGACAGGGGGTGGGAGCAGTACTTC
>TRBJ1-3|once|-|15|TRBV14
CASSQDRRSGNTIYF
TGTGCCAGCAGCCAAGACCGGCGATCTGGAAACACCATATATTTT
>TRBJ1-5|-|-|19|TRBV3-1/TRBV3-2
CASSQSPRLPEYSNQPQHF
TGTGCCAGCAGCCAATCGCCGCGGCTCCCCGAGTATAGCAATCAGCCCCAGCATTTT
>TRBJ1-2|-|TRBD1|15|TRBV11-3
CASSSPSTGSYGYTF
TGTGCCAGCAGCTCCCCCTCGACAGGGTCTTATGGCTACACCTTC
>TRBJ2-7|-|TRBD1|15|TRBV4-3
CASSQDLAGGFEQYF
TGCGCCAGCAGCCAAGATTTGGCAGGGGGCTTCGAGCAGTACTTC
>TRBJ1-5|-|-|13|TRBV20-1
CSASSGGRQPQHF
TGCAGTGCTAGTTCCGGGGGACGTCAGCCCCAGCATTTT
>TRBJ1-6|once|-|15|TRBV7-2
CASSLWRTANGPLHF
TGTGCCAGCAGCTTATGGAGAACGGCAAATGGTCCCCTCCACTTT
>TRBJ1-5|-|-|16|TRBV5-1
CASSFGGVESNQPQHF
TGCGCCAGCAGCTTCGGTGGGGTCGAGAGCAATCAGCCCCAGCATTTT
>TRBJ2-1|-|-|16|TRBV7-2
CASSLGTGHYNDEQFF
TGTGCCAGCAGCTTGGGGACGGGTCATTACAATGATGAGCAGTTCTTC
>TRBJ2-7|once|TRBD1|16|TRBV24-1
CATSDPSGQGPYEQYF
TGTGCCACCAGTGATCCCTCGGGACAGGGACCCTACGAGCAGTACTTC
>TRBJ2-1|-|-|16|TRBV5-1
CASSLAVAGSYNEQFF
TGCGCCAGCAGCTTGGCCGTCGCGGGGTCGTACAATGAGCAGTTCTTC
>TRBJ1-4|-|TRBD1|15|TRBV5-1
CASSFTEGAREKLFF
TGCGCCAGCAGCTTCACCGAGGGGGCACGAGAAAAACTGTTTTTT
>TRBJ1-2|-|-|9|TRBV12-3/TRBV12-4
CASSSGYTF
TGTGCCAGCAGTAGTGGCTACACCTTC
>TRBJ1-2|few|-|13|TRBV2
CASSADGNYGYTF
TGTGCCAGCAGTGCCGATGGGAACTATGGCTACACCTTC
>TRBJ1-4|-|TRBD1|14|TRBV18
CASSRGQDNEKLFF
TGTGCCAGCTCCCGGGGACAGGATAATGAAAAACTGTTTTTT
>TRBJ1-3|-|TRBD1|16|TRBV6-6
CASSRGQGSSGNTIYF
TGTGCCAGCAGTAGGGGACAGGGGAGCTCTGGAAACACCATATATTTT
>TRBJ1-2|-|-|14|TRBV15
CATSLRVPGGGYTF
TGTGCCACCAGCCTTCGGGTCCCAGGAGGGGGCTACACCTTC
>TRBJ1-2|once|-|15|TRBV7-2
CASSSAGRRGHGYTF
TGTGCCAGCAGCTCAGCGGGCAGGAGGGGCCATGGCTACACCTTC
>TRBJ1-1|-|-|14|TRBV5-1
CASMLGSGGTEAFF
TGCGCCAGCATGCTAGGCTCGGGTGGCACTGAAGCTTTCTTT
>TRBJ2-5|-|TRBD1|16|TRBV5-8
CASNRGRRLSRETQYF
TGTGCCAGCAACAGGGGAAGAAGGTTGTCAAGAGAGACCCAGTACTTC
>TRBJ2-3|-|TRBD2|16|TRBV5-1
CASSRRTSGGTDTQYF
TGCGCCAGCAGCCGAAGGACTAGCGGGGGGACCGATACGCAGTATTTT
>TRBJ1-6|-|-|11|TRBV14
CASSHDSPLHF
TGTGCCAGCAGCCATGACTCACCCCTCCACTTT
>TRBJ1-5|-|-|16|TRBV19
CASRDVEGRYNQPQHF
TGTGCCAGTAGGGATGTGGAGGGAAGGTACAATCAGCCCCAGCATTTT